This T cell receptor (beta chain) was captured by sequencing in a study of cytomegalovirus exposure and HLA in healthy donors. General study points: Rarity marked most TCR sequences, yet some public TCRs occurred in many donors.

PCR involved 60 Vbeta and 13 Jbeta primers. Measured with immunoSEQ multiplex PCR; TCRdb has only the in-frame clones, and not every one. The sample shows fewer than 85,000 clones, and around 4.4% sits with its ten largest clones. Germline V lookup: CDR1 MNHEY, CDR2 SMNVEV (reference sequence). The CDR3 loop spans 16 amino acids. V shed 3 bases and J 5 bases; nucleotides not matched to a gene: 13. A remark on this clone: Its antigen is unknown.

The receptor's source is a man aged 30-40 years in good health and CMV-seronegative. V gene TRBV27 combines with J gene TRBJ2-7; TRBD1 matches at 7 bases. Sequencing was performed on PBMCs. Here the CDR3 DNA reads TGTGCCAGCAGTTTGTCGTGGGACAGAGATACCAACGAGCAGTACTTC. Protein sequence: CASSLSWDRDTNEQYF.